This T cell receptor (beta chain) was identified during a study of cytomegalovirus exposure and HLA in healthy donors. General study points: An analysis done earlier found most TCR beta V segments productive about 90% or about 30% of the time. Clonal expansion, a later analysis showed, was greater in HLA-associated TCR beta chains than in equally common others.

Germline CDR1 is SGHRS and CDR2 is YFSETQ. This CDR3 has 17 residues. V shed 0 bases and J 2 bases; nucleotides not matched to a gene: 5. The PCR had 60 Vbeta and 13 Jbeta primers. Assay: immunoSEQ multiplex PCR; the TCRdb copy retains only in-frame clones and omits some. The sample lists some 150,000 clones, about 60% occurring once. The sample holds a few counts of this clone. What it recognizes is unknown. The V call is TRBV5-1, the J call TRBJ2-3, with 11 nucleotides matching TRBD2. This TCR derives from a woman in her fifties or sixties in good health and CMV-seropositive. The specimen sequenced was PBMCs. Here the CDR3 reads CASSLDLAGGHTDTQYF. CDR3 nucleotide sequence: TGCGCCAGCAGCTTGGACCTAGCGGGAGGACACACAGATACGCAGTATTTT.